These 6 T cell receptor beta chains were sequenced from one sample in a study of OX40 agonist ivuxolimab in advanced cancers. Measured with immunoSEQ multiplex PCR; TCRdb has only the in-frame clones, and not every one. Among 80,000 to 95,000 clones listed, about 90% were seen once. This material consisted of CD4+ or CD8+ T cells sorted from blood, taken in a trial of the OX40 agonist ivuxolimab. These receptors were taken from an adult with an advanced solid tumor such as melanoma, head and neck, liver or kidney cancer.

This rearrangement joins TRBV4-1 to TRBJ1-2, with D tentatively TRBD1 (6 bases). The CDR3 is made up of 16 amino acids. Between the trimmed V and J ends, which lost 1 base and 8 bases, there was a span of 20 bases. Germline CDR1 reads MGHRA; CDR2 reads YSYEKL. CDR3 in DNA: TGCGCCAGCAGCCAAGGACAGGCCCAAAGGAGTATAGGCTACACCTTC. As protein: CASSQGQAQRSIGYTF.

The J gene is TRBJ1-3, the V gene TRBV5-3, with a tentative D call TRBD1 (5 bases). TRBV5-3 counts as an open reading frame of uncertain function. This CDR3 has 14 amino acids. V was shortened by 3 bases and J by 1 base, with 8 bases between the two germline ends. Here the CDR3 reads CARSYRSSGNTIYF. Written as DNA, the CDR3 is TGTGCCAGAAGCTACAGGTCATCTGGAAACACCATATATTTT.

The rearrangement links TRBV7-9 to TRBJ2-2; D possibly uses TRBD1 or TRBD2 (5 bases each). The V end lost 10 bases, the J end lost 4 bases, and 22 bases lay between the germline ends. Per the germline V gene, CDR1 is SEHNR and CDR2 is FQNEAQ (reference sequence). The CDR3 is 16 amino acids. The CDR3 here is CATTPPGRLVTGELFF. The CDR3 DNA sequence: TGTGCCACCACTCCTCCGGGGCGGTTAGTCACCGGGGAGCTGTTTTTT.

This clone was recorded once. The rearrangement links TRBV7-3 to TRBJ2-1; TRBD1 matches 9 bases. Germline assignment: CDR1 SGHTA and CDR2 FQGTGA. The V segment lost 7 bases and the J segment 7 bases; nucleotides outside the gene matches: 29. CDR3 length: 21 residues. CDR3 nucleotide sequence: TGTGCCAGCAACCAGATTAAGCGGGGACAGGGTAAATCGGGGTCCCTAAATGAGCAGTTCTTC. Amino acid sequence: CASNQIKRGQGKSGSLNEQFF. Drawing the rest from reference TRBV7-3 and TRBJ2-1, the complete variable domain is GAGVSQTPSNKVTEKGKYVELRCDPISGHTALYWYRQSLGQGPEFLIYFQGTGAADDSGLPNDRFFAVRPEGSVSTLKIQRTERGDSAVYLCASNQIKRGQGKSGSLNEQFFGPGTRLTVL.

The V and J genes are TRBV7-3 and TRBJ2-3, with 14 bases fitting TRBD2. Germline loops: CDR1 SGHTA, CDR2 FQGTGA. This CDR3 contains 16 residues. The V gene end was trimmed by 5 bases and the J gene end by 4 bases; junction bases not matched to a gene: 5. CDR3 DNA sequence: TGTGCCAGCAGCGCCTCGGGACTAGCGGGAGCAGATACGCAGTATTTT. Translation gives CASSASGLAGADTQYF.

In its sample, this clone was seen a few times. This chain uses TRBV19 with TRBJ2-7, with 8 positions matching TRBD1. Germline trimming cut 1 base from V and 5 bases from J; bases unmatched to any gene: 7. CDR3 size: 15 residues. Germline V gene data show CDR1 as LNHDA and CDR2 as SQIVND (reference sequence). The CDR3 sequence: CASSIAATGEHEQYF. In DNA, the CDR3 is TGTGCCAGTAGTATAGCTGCGACAGGGGAGCACGAGCAGTACTTC.